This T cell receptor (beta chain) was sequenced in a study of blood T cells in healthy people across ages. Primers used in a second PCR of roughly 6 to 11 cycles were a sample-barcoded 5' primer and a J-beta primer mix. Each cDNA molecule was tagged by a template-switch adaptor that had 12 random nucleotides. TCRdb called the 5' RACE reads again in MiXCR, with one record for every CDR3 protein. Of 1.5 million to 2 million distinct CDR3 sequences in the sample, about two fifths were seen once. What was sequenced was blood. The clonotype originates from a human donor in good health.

The CDR3 region is CATAGTASTEAFF. CDR3 sequence (DNA): TGTGCCACCGCCGGGACCGCGAGCACTGAAGCTTTCTTT. The chain employs TRBV14 and TRBJ1-1; possible D gene TRBD1, 5 bases. Germline lookup yields CDR1 SGHDN and CDR2 FVKESK. Trimming pared 10 bases from V and 4 bases from J, leaving 16 bases between. CDR3 length: 13 residues.